A single sample is the source of the 27 T cell receptor beta chains below, sequenced in a study of cytomegalovirus exposure and HLA in healthy donors. PCR employed 60 Vbeta and 13 Jbeta primers. Measured with immunoSEQ multiplex PCR; TCRdb has only the in-frame clones, and not every one. The sample records approximately 210,000 clones, about 80% being singletons. Material for sequencing was PBMCs. The source is a male donor in good health and CMV-seronegative.

The chain has TRBV7-8 and TRBJ1-5; 7 bases map to TRBD1. Germline trimming cut 3 bases from V and 4 bases from J; bases unmatched to any gene: 12. Per the germline V gene, CDR1 is SGHVS and CDR2 is FQNEAQ. The CDR3 extends over 17 amino acids. The CDR3 nucleotides are TGTGCCAGCAGCTTTACCGTTATGGGACAGATGAATCAGCCCCAGCATTTT. Protein sequence: CASSFTVMGQMNQPQHF. Based on the CDR3 plus reference TRBV7-8 and TRBJ1-5, the full variable domain is GAGVSQSPRYKVAKRGQDVALRCDPISGHVSLFWYQQALGQGPEFLTYFQNEAQLDKSGLPSDRFFAERPEGSVSTLKIQRTQQEDSAVYLCASSFTVMGQMNQPQHFGDGTRLSIL.

This clone was seen a single time. The J gene is TRBJ2-7, the V gene TRBV18; TRBD1 agrees at 8 bases. V dropped 6 bases and J dropped 1; count of bases not matched to a gene: 8. The length of the CDR3 is 15 residues. CDR1 and CDR2 from the germline V gene are KGHSH and LQKENI. The CDR3 coding sequence is TGTGCCAGCTCCAGGGGGCGCATTATTTCCTACGAGCAGTACTTC. This gives the protein CASSRGRIISYEQYF. The complete variable domain, with remaining parts taken from reference TRBV18 and TRBJ2-7, reads NAGVMQNPRHLVRRRGQEARLRCSPMKGHSHVYWYRQLPEEGLKFMVYLQKENIIDESGMPKERFSAEFPKEGPSILRIQQVVRGDSAAYFCASSRGRIISYEQYFGPGTRLTVT.

V is TRBV30 and J is TRBJ1-4, with D tentatively TRBD1 (5 bases). This CDR3 is 14 amino acids long. The V gene's germline CDR1 is GTSNPN and CDR2 SVGIG (reference sequence). V was cut by 4 bases and J by 7 bases, with 16 bases left in between. The CDR3 DNA sequence: TGTGCCTGGACCCACCCAGTCGGGGGTGAAAAACTGTTTTTT. This sequence encodes CAWTHPVGGEKLFF.

This clone was counted a few times. V is TRBV15 and J is TRBJ2-1; tentatively, D is TRBD2 (5 bases). The CDR3 runs to 15 residues. CDR1 LNHNV and CDR2 YYDKDF come from the germline V gene (reference sequence). The V gene lost 5 bases and the J gene lost 1 base, with 12 bases spanning the gap. CDR3 sequence: CATSQTRGSYNEQFF. CDR3 DNA: TGTGCCACCAGCCAGACCCGAGGGTCCTACAATGAGCAGTTCTTC. Full variable domain (rest looked up from reference TRBV15 and TRBJ2-1): DAMVIQNPRYQVTQFGKPVTLSCSQTLNHNVMYWYQQKSSQAPKLLFHYYDKDFNNEADTPDNFQSRRPNTSFCFLDIRSPGLGDTAMYLCATSQTRGSYNEQFFGPGTRLTVL.

The chain carries TRBV5-4 and TRBJ1-1, with D possibly TRBD1 on 6 matching bases. Germline V gene lookup returns CDR1 SGHNT and CDR2 YYREEE (reference sequence). The CDR3 contains 13 residues. V shed 1 base and J shed 5 bases, with 9 bases lying between them. CDR3 DNA: TGTGCCAGCAGCTTGCAAAGGGGGACTGAAGCTTTCTTT. The encoded protein is CASSLQRGTEAFF.

The chain is built from TRBV5-4 and TRBJ2-5; D is uncertain. V shed 0 bases and J shed 1 base, with 4 bases lying between them. The CDR3 consists of 13 residues. Germline CDR1 and CDR2: SGHNT and YYREEE (reference sequence). CDR3 sequence: CASSLASQETQYF. CDR3 DNA: TGTGCCAGCAGCTTGGCTTCCCAAGAGACCCAGTACTTC.

This clone was seen once. The genes are TRBV7-9 and TRBJ2-1, with TRBD2 identical over 12 bases. This CDR3 contains 14 residues. Germline loops: CDR1 SEHNR, CDR2 FQNEAQ (reference sequence). V shed 3 bases, J shed 7 bases, and the junction held 1 base outside the gene matches. The CDR3 loop is CASSLTSGRNEQFF. CDR3 in DNA: TGTGCCAGCAGCTTGACTAGCGGGAGAAATGAGCAGTTCTTC.

Only a few counts were recorded for this clone. The chain couples TRBV13 to TRBJ2-2, with a possible D match to TRBD1 (5 bases). Germline values: CDR1 PRHDT, CDR2 FYEKMQ (reference sequence). Between the trimmed V and J ends, which lost 3 bases and 5 bases, there was a span of 10 bases. The CDR3 extends over 14 amino acids. CDR3: CASSFQGVTGELFF. CDR3 in DNA: TGTGCCAGCAGCTTCCAGGGCGTGACCGGGGAGCTGTTTTTT.

The chain combines TRBV27 with TRBJ1-2, with 7 nucleotides matching TRBD1. Trimming at V came to 6 bases and at J to 4 bases, leaving 8 bases not matched to a gene. The CDR3 is 14 residues long. The V gene's germline CDR1 is MNHEY and CDR2 SMNVEV (reference sequence). The CDR3 reads CASRSGGTVYGYTF. The CDR3, as DNA: TGTGCCAGCAGATCGGGCGGGACAGTCTATGGCTACACCTTC.

The rearrangement links TRBV6-1 to TRBJ1-1; TRBD1 agrees at 9 bases. Germline V lookup: CDR1 MNHNS, CDR2 SASEGT. V gave up 2 bases and J gave up 1 base; unmatched junction bases: 2. This CDR3 has 15 amino acids. The CDR3 coding sequence is TGTGCCAGCAGTGAAATGGGACAGGGGAACACTGAAGCTTTCTTT. This translates into CASSEMGQGNTEAFF.

The V call is TRBV18, the J call TRBJ1-1; TRBD1 agrees at 7 bases. V trimming: 10 bases; J trimming: 7 bases; junction bases outside the gene matches: 9. This CDR3 has 12 residues. Germline V gene sequence: CDR1 KGHSH, CDR2 LQKENI. This chain's CDR3 is CATKTGLGEAFF. Written as DNA, the CDR3 is TGTGCCACCAAGACAGGGCTGGGTGAAGCTTTCTTT.

This chain joins TRBV6-1 and TRBJ2-2, with a possible D match to TRBD2 (6 bases). Trimming pared 6 bases from V and 1 base from J, leaving 12 bases between. The CDR3 runs to 15 residues. Germline-derived CDR1 and CDR2 are MNHNS and SASEGT. The DNA of the CDR3 is TGTGCCAGCAGGCTTGGGACTGTGAACACCGGGGAGCTGTTTTTT. It specifies CASRLGTVNTGELFF.

The chain has TRBV6-1 and TRBJ2-1; no clear D. This CDR3 is built from 15 residues. Germline V gene data show CDR1 as MNHNS and CDR2 as SASEGT. The V end lost 2 bases, the J end lost 8 bases, and 16 bases lay between the germline ends. CDR3 sequence (DNA): TGTGCCAGCAGTGAACCCCTAGTGCCTGGTTATGAGCAGTTCTTC. Its protein product is CASSEPLVPGYEQFF.

The chain uses TRBV7-9 and TRBJ2-1; D not certain. This CDR3 spans 12 amino acids. Germline CDR1 and CDR2: SEHNR and FQNEAQ (reference sequence). Trimming took 1 base from V and 9 from J, leaving 7 bases between them. Here the CDR3 DNA reads TGTGCCAGCAGCTTAGAATTGAGTGAGCAGTTCTTC. Translating it yields CASSLELSEQFF.

The chain carries TRBV21-1 and TRBJ2-7; TRBD1, the D gene given by the table, was not confirmed from the DNA. TRBV21-1 is a known pseudogene. CDR3 length: 13 amino acids. For the CDR3, the DNA is TGTGCCAGCAGCAAAGACAGGCTAGGCGAGCAGTACTTC. It encodes CASSKDRLGEQYF.

This clone was observed a single time. The CDR3: CASSVVQGETQYF. The CDR3 region has the DNA TGTGCCAGCAGCGTAGTACAGGGGGAGACCCAGTACTTC. This chain links TRBV9 with TRBJ2-5; 7 bases are a match to TRBD1. CDR1 and CDR2 from the germline V gene are SGDLS and YYNGEE. V dropped 0 bases and J dropped 5; count of bases not matched to a gene: 1. The length of the CDR3 is 13 residues.

The chain carries TRBV14 and TRBJ1-4; D gene unclear. CDR1 and CDR2 (germline): SGHDN, FVKESK. V was shortened by 5 bases and J by 6 bases, with 10 bases between the two germline ends. The CDR3 is 13 residues long. The CDR3 loop is CASSSGLYEKLFF. In nucleotides, the CDR3 is TGTGCCAGCAGCTCTGGACTATATGAAAAACTGTTTTTT.

The J gene is TRBJ2-3, the V gene TRBV28; D gene uncertain. This CDR3 comprises 15 residues. Germline values: CDR1 MDHEN, CDR2 SYDVKM. V gave up 3 bases and J gave up 4 bases, with 14 bases separating them. The CDR3 region has the DNA TGTGCCAGCAGTTTCAATATTGTGGGCGCAGATACGCAGTATTTT. Translation gives CASSFNIVGADTQYF.

The chain employs TRBV28 and TRBJ1-6; 8 bases align to TRBD1. The V and J ends lost 5 bases and 10 bases, in that order; junction bases with no gene match: 10. The CDR3 consists of 15 residues. CDR1 is MDHEN and CDR2 is SYDVKM in the germline V gene. Written as DNA, the CDR3 is TGTGCCAGCAGTCAGTTGGACAGGGTGGACTCACCCCTCCACTTT. Translation gives CASSQLDRVDSPLHF. Variable domain in full (rest from reference TRBV28 and TRBJ1-6): DVKVTQSSRYLVKRTGEKVFLECVQDMDHENMFWYRQDPGLGLRLIYFSYDVKMKEKGDIPEGYSVSREKKERFSLILESASTNQTSMYLCASSQLDRVDSPLHFGNGTRLTVT.

The chain employs TRBV27 and TRBJ1-6, with D tentatively TRBD1 (6 bases). The CDR3 has 15 amino acids. V was cut by 0 bases and J by 14 bases, with 17 bases left in between. Germline V lookup: CDR1 MNHEY, CDR2 SMNVEV (reference sequence). The CDR3 nucleotides are TGTGCCAGCAGTTTATCGGGCGGGGGCCACACAGCCCTCCACTTT. Encoded protein: CASSLSGGGHTALHF.

The chain links TRBV27 to TRBJ1-5; D unclear. CDR1 is MNHEY, CDR2 SMNVEV, per germline (reference sequence). There are 14 residues in the CDR3. Between the trimmed V and J ends, which lost 0 bases and 6 bases, there was a span of 9 bases. The DNA of the CDR3 is TGTGCCAGCAGTTTATCGGCGGGTACTCAGCCCCAGCATTTT. Translating it yields CASSLSAGTQPQHF.

The chain employs TRBV27 and TRBJ1-4; D call uncertain. The CDR3 totals 12 residues. V was trimmed by 5 bases and J by 7 bases, leaving 8 bases between them. In germline, CDR1 is MNHEY, CDR2 SMNVEV (reference sequence). The CDR3 loop reads CASSPLGEKLFF. For the CDR3, the DNA is TGTGCCAGCAGTCCCCTCGGTGAAAAACTGTTTTTT.

The rearrangement joins TRBV5-4 to TRBJ2-7; 11 bases fit TRBD2. The germline gives CDR1 SGHNT, CDR2 YYREEE (reference sequence). The CDR3 is 17 amino acids. Trimming removed 0 bases from V and 0 bases from J; junction bases left unmatched: 5. CDR3 protein: CASSLGLAGPSSYEQYF. The CDR3 DNA reads as TGTGCCAGCAGCTTGGGACTAGCGGGGCCGAGCTCCTACGAGCAGTACTTC.

This clone appeared a single time. This rearrangement joins TRBV30 to TRBJ2-2; the match to TRBD2 covers 7 bases. V shed 2 bases, J shed 6 bases, and the junction held 9 bases outside the gene matches. CDR3 length: 15 amino acids. CDR1 and CDR2 from the germline V gene are GTSNPN and SVGIG (reference sequence). CDR3 protein: CAWSLGGSLAGELFF. CDR3 nucleotides: TGTGCCTGGAGTCTGGGCGGGAGTCTCGCCGGGGAGCTGTTTTTT.

This clone was found a few times. This chain links TRBV5-6 with TRBJ2-7, with TRBD1 identical over 7 bases. CDR3 length equals 15 residues. CDR1 and CDR2 from the germline V gene are SGHDT and YYEEEE. The V gene end was trimmed by 4 bases and the J gene end by 5 bases; junction bases not matched to a gene: 12. Written as DNA, the CDR3 is TGTGCCAGCAGCCCTCAAGGGGGCTGGTCAAACGAGCAGTACTTC. Encoded protein: CASSPQGGWSNEQYF.

The V and J genes are TRBV25-1 and TRBJ2-1; 14 bases are a match to TRBD2. CDR1 MGHDK and CDR2 SYGVNS come from the germline V gene. There are 17 residues in the CDR3. V was pared by 4 bases and J by 9 bases, with 11 bases of the junction left unmatched. CDR3 sequence reads: CASSGPSGLAGVLEQFF. The CDR3 DNA reads as TGTGCCAGCAGTGGACCTTCGGGACTAGCGGGAGTTCTTGAGCAGTTCTTC.

V is TRBV11-1 and J is TRBJ2-3; 8 bases are a match to TRBD1. Per the germline V gene, CDR1 is SGHAT and CDR2 is FQDESV (reference sequence). The V and J ends lost 3 bases and 4 bases, in that order; junction bases with no gene match: 6. This CDR3 contains 15 residues. CDR3 DNA sequence: TGTGCCAGCAGCTTTAGGCAGGGGGCAGCAGATACGCAGTATTTT. Its translation: CASSFRQGAADTQYF.